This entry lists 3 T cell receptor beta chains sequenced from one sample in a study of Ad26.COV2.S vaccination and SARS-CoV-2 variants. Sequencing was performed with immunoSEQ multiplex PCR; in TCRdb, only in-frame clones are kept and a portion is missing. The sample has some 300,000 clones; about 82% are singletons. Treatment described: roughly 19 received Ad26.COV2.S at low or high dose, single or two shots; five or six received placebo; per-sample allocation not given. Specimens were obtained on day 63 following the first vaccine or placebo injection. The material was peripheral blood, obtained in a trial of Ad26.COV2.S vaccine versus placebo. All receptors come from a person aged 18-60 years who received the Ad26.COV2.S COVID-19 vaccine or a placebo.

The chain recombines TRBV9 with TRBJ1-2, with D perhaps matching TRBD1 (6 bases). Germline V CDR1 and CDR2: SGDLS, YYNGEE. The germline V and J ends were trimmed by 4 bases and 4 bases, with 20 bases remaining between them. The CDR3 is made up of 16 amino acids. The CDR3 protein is CASSRGGASLGYGYTF. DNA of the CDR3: TGTGCCAGCAGCCGTGGGGGGGCATCCCTTGGCTATGGCTACACCTTC.

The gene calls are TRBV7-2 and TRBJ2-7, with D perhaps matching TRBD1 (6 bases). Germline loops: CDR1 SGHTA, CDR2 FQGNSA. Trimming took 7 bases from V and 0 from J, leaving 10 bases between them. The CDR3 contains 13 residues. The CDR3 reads CASNRDGSYEQYF. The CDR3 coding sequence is TGTGCCAGCAACAGGGACGGCTCCTACGAGCAGTACTTC.

The CDR3 reads CASSESGPRRDTQYF. The CDR3 DNA sequence: TGTGCCAGCAGTGAGAGCGGGCCCCGGCGAGATACGCAGTATTTT. J is TRBJ2-3 and V is TRBV6-1, with D possibly TRBD2 on 6 matching bases. Germline-derived CDR1 and CDR2 are MNHNS and SASEGT. The CDR3 extends over 15 amino acids. V was shortened by 3 bases and J by 5 bases, with 15 bases between the two germline ends.